Included here is one T cell receptor beta chain sequence, with context. Genomic DNA acted as the template from which TCR beta VDJ combination and CDR3 sequence profiling were carried out. TCRdb reprocessed the reads via MiXCR and lists one record per CDR3 protein. The sample includes about 160,000 distinct CDR3 sequences, less than 60% of them seen just once. The ends lost 4 bases at V and 8 bases at J; junction bases unmatched: 5. CDR1 and CDR2 from the germline V gene are ENHRY and SYGVKD. This CDR3 has 14 residues. The data are from a study of CD8+CD57+ T cells in acquired aplastic anemia. Patients chosen for sequencing had CD8+CD57+ cells that had expanded, as shown by flow cytometry.

The rearrangement links TRBV10-3 to TRBJ1-4; 9 bases line up with TRBD1. The sequence came from a human donor with aplastic anemia. Material: sorted CD4+, CD8+, or CD8+CD57+ T cells (not recorded which) from PBMCs. CDR3 sequence reads: CAISVGTGSEKLFF. The CDR3, as DNA: TGTGCCATCAGTGTAGGGACAGGGTCCGAAAAACTGTTTTTT.